These 14 T cell receptor beta chains originate from one sample sequenced in a study of cytomegalovirus exposure and HLA in healthy donors. TCRdb keeps only in-frame clones here, not all; method: immunoSEQ multiplex PCR. The sample consists of fewer than 150,000 clones, roughly 82% of them appearing once. The sample taken for sequencing was PBMCs. All receptors derive from a man younger than 30 in good health and CMV-seronegative.

The V and J genes are TRBV19 and TRBJ2-1; TRBD1 matches 12 bases. V was clipped by 6 bases and J by 4 bases; unmatched bases: 7. From germline, CDR1 is LNHDA and CDR2 SQIVND (reference sequence). The CDR3 has 16 amino acids. This CDR3 is CASRGDRGPQYNEQFF. DNA for the CDR3: TGTGCCAGTAGAGGGGACAGGGGGCCTCAATACAATGAGCAGTTCTTC.

CDR3 in amino acids: CAISESPRLDEYNEQFF. CDR3 in DNA: TGTGCCATCAGTGAGTCTCCAAGACTAGACGAATACAATGAGCAGTTCTTC. The chain joins TRBV10-3 to TRBJ2-1; the D gene is possibly TRBD2 (6 bases). CDR1 and CDR2 (germline): ENHRY, SYGVKD. Trimming cost V 0 bases and J 4 bases, with 16 bases left between them. The CDR3 runs to 17 residues.

The chain recombines TRBV19 with TRBJ2-1; 8 bases are a match to TRBD2. CDR1 is LNHDA, CDR2 SQIVND, per germline (reference sequence). CDR3 size: 18 residues. V shed 7 bases and J 7 bases; nucleotides not matched to a gene: 21. CDR3 coding DNA: TGTGCCAGTAATTGGGGGGAGGAGATACGGGGGGGCCGGAATGAGCAGTTCTTC. Translating it yields CASNWGEEIRGGRNEQFF.

The chain employs TRBV7-2 and TRBJ2-7; D may be TRBD2 (6 bases). The CDR3 sequence is 15 residues long. CDR1 and CDR2 (germline): SGHTA, FQGNSA. Trimming removed 1 base at V and 8 bases at J, with 18 bases between. CDR3 in DNA: TGTGCCAGCAGCTTAGAGGGGACTGTCGGTTTGAAGCAGTACTTC. Its protein product is CASSLEGTVGLKQYF.

The rearrangement uses TRBV6-1 and TRBJ2-7; 7 nucleotides align to TRBD1. This CDR3 comprises 13 residues. Trimming removed 5 bases from V and 2 bases from J; junction bases left unmatched: 3. Germline V CDR1 and CDR2: MNHNS, SASEGT. CDR3: CASSPGQTYEQYF. The DNA for the CDR3 is TGTGCCAGCAGTCCGGGACAGACCTACGAGCAGTACTTC.

This chain links TRBV6-5 with TRBJ2-7, with D perhaps TRBD2 (6 bases). V lost 5 bases and J lost 7, with 15 bases in between. The CDR3 is 13 amino acids. CDR1 MNHEY and CDR2 SVGAGI come from the germline V gene. The CDR3, as DNA: TGTGCCAGCAGTACCTCGGGGGTGATGGAGCAGTACTTC. It translates to CASSTSGVMEQYF.

V and J are TRBV23-1 and TRBJ2-2; 9 bases align to TRBD1. TRBV23-1 is an ORF, with its function uncertain. V lost 0 bases and J lost 3; bases outside the gene matches: 2. CDR3 length: 16 residues. The chain's CDR3 is CASSQSRDRDTGELFF. CDR3 DNA sequence: TGCGCCAGCAGTCAATCGAGGGACAGGGACACCGGGGAGCTGTTTTTT.

This clone was counted between two and nine times. The V call is TRBV30, the J call TRBJ1-1; D possibly corresponds to TRBD1 (5 bases). V lost 4 bases to trimming and J lost 0 bases, with 9 bases between them. Germline lookup yields CDR1 GTSNPN and CDR2 SVGIG (reference sequence). The CDR3 length is 13 residues. In nucleotides, the CDR3 is TGTGCCTGGAAACAGGTCATGAACACTGAAGCTTTCTTT. As protein: CAWKQVMNTEAFF.

There are a few counts of this clone. The chain has TRBV30 and TRBJ2-7, with D tentatively TRBD2 (5 bases). The germline V and J ends were trimmed by 0 bases and 4 bases, with 10 bases remaining between them. This CDR3 region has 13 residues. Germline CDR1 reads GTSNPN; CDR2 reads SVGIG (reference sequence). The CDR3 region has the DNA TGTGCCTGGAGTGTTGAGGGCAGATACGAGCAGTACTTC. It codes for CAWSVEGRYEQYF. The full variable domain, in which reference TRBV30 and TRBJ2-7 provide the parts outside the CDR3, is SQTIHQWPATLVQPVGSPLSLECTVEGTSNPNLYWYRQAAGRGLQLLFYSVGIGQISSEVPQNLSASRPQDRQFILSSKKLLLSDSGFYLCAWSVEGRYEQYFGPGTRLTVT.

The chain joins TRBV2 to TRBJ2-5, with 9 bases that match TRBD1. In germline, CDR1 is SNHLY, CDR2 FYNNEI. V shed 8 bases and J 4 bases; nucleotides not matched to a gene: 5. The CDR3 sequence is 13 residues long. CDR3 amino acids: CASGGQGGETQYF. The DNA for the CDR3 is TGTGCCAGCGGGGGACAGGGTGGAGAGACCCAGTACTTC. The entire variable domain, with the rest obtained from reference TRBV2 and TRBJ2-5, is as follows: EPEVTQTPSHQVTQMGQEVILRCVPISNHLYFYWYRQILGQKVEFLVSFYNNEISEKSEIFDDQFSVERPDGSNFTLKIRSTKLEDSAMYFCASGGQGGETQYFGPGTRLLVL.

The sample holds a few counts of this clone. CDR3 region: CASSQEGGGAGSEQFF. The CDR3 nucleotides read TGTGCCAGCAGCCAAGAGGGCGGGGGGGCAGGTAGTGAGCAGTTCTTC. The chain combines TRBV14 with TRBJ2-1, with 9 bases fitting TRBD2. Germline V gene lookup returns CDR1 SGHDN and CDR2 FVKESK. The V gene end was trimmed by 0 bases and the J gene end by 9 bases; junction bases not matched to a gene: 9. The CDR3 extends over 16 amino acids.

The rearrangement uses TRBV7-8 and TRBJ1-1; D is undetermined. V gave up 8 bases and J gave up 6 bases, with 10 bases separating them. CDR1 SGHVS and CDR2 FQNEAQ come from the germline V gene. The CDR3 contains 11 residues. The CDR3 here is CASSSGSEAFF. CDR3 nucleotide sequence: TGTGCCAGCTCGAGCGGATCTGAAGCTTTCTTT.

This clone has just a few counts. This chain connects TRBV2 to TRBJ2-7, with TRBD2 identical over 8 bases. J lost 6 bases, V lost 6 bases, and 4 bases had no gene match. The germline CDR1 and CDR2 sequences are SNHLY and FYNNEI. The CDR3 has 12 amino acids. CDR3 bases: TGTGCCAGCAGACCCGGGACTAGCGAGCAGTACTTC. Protein sequence: CASRPGTSEQYF.

V usage is TRBV7-2 and J usage is TRBJ1-5, with 8 positions matching TRBD1. The CDR3 spans 15 residues. Germline V gene lookup returns CDR1 SGHTA and CDR2 FQGNSA. V lost 6 bases and J lost 0; bases outside the gene matches: 4. CDR3 region: CASSLTGGSNQPQHF. In nucleotides, the CDR3 is TGTGCCAGCAGTTTAACAGGGGGTAGCAATCAGCCCCAGCATTTT.